This TCR beta chain was found in a study of shared T cell receptors in the human thymus. This table comes from immunoSEQ multiplex PCR, and its TCRdb copy is limited to in-frame clones, with some not included. The table records 630,000 or so clones, approximately 87% of them present only once. Germline V gene sequence: CDR1 PRHDT, CDR2 FYEKMQ (reference sequence). Trimming cost V 1 base and J 7 bases, with 5 bases left between them. CDR3 length: 12 residues. These data were also reused for a study on human thymus T cells. As that report states: Infants, healthy and Finnish, who were having corrective surgery for congenital heart defects served as donors. The thymus tissue came from resections taken during corrective heart surgery. The authors found apparently biased V and J gene usage in thymic and blood repertoires. As related research reported, thymic repertoires overlapped highly among unrelated individuals.

Sequencing used thymocytes. The sequence came from a boy less than two years old with a congenital heart defect. The V and J genes are TRBV13 and TRBJ2-1; D not resolved. The CDR3 reads CASSLVQNEQFF. In DNA form, the CDR3 reads TGTGCCAGCAGCTTAGTGCAGAATGAGCAGTTCTTC.